This note documents a single TCR beta chain sequence. The data are from a study of blood T cell repertoires in COVID-19. Background on the study: From T cells, B-cell-depleted T cells, or PBMCs came the material, which was cDNA or gDNA.

Original methodology: Reference gene primer amplification gave estimated nucleated cell counts. Some clones are missing from TCRdb's copy, which holds only in-frame ones; the method was immunoSEQ multiplex PCR. The V and J calls and clone size are taken from that table; D and trimming were inferred from the DNA. This table holds roughly 400,000 clones, over 75% found once. Participants spanned ages about 18 to 100 years and resided in 20 to 30 US areas. Those designated as exposed participants met a COVID-19 case within 2 weeks before study entry. CDR3 length: 13 residues. The germline V gene has CDR1 ENHRY and CDR2 SYGVKD. J lost 6 bases, V lost 7 bases, and 6 bases had no gene match.

This chain uses TRBV10-3 with TRBJ1-2, with 9 bases identical to TRBD1. The TCR was taken from a woman in her late teens or twenties who had been exposed to COVID-19. Sequencing input: PBMCs or T cells enriched from blood (not recorded which). Here the CDR3 reads CAINTGGADGYTF. The CDR3 bases are TGTGCCATCAACACAGGGGGCGCAGATGGCTACACCTTC.